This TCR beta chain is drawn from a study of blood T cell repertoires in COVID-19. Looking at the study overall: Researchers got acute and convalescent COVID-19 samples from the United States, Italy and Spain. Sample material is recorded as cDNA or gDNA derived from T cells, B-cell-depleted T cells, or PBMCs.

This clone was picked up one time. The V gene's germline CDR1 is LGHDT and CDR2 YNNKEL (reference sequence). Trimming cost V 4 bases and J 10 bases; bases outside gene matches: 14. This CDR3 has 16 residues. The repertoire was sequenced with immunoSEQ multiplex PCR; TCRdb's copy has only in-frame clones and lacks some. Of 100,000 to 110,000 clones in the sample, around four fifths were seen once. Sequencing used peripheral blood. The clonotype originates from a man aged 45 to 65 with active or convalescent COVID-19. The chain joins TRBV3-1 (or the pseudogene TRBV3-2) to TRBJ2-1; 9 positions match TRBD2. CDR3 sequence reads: CASSRLEGTSTDEQFF. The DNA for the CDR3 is TGTGCCAGCAGCCGCTTAGAGGGGACTAGCACGGACGAGCAGTTCTTC.